This T cell receptor (beta chain) was captured in a study of blood T cell repertoires in COVID-19. Study background: Material from acute and convalescent COVID-19 was sourced from the United States, Italy and Spain. T cells, B-cell-depleted T cells, or PBMCs provided the cDNA or gDNA that served as material.

CDR3 size: 13 residues. Germline V gene data show CDR1 as MNHEY and CDR2 as SVGEGT. The V and J ends lost 2 bases and 6 bases respectively, with 10 bases between them. Seattle researchers signed up patients amid active infection and tracked them longitudinally. Authors' methods: Reference gene primer amplification yielded estimated nucleated cell counts. Clones were read by immunoSEQ multiplex PCR, and TCRdb kept only the in-frame ones, dropping some. That table supplies the V and J calls and clone size; D and trimming were determined from the DNA. The repertoire holds 45,000 to 70,000 clones, around 90% seen once, with 22% in the top ten.

The chain recombines TRBV6-2 or TRBV6-3 with TRBJ1-2; D ambiguous. Sequenced sample: peripheral blood. This receptor was obtained from a woman of 80 years or more with COVID-19, enrolled during active disease. CDR3 sequence reads: CASSYETSDGYTF. The CDR3 DNA reads TGTGCCAGCAGTTACGAGACTTCCGATGGCTACACCTTC.